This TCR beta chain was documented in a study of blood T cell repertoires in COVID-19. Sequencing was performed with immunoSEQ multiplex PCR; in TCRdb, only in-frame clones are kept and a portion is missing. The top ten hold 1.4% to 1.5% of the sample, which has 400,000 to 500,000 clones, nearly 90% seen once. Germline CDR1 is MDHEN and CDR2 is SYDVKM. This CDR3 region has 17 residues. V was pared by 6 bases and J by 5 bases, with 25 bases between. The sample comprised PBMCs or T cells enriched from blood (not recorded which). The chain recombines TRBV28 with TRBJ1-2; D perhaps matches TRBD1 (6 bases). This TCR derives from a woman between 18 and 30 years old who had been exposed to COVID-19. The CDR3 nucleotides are TGTGCCAGCAGGGGGGGGATCGGGACAACAAAGGGGTATGGCTACACCTTC. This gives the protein CASRGGIGTTKGYGYTF.